Each of the 31 T cell receptor beta chains below was sequenced from the same sample in a study of shared clonotypes between healthy human individuals. Naive CD8 cells lacked CD45RO and underwent positive selection for CCR7, leaving out terminally differentiated effector memory CD45RA+ cells. Produced via immunoSEQ multiplex PCR; TCRdb's table is partial and in-frame only. This table holds over 2 million clones, about 95% found once. Sequenced sample: naive CD8+ T cells sorted from blood. The receptors were sampled from a man between 18 and 35 years old in good health.

The rearrangement joins TRBV2 to TRBJ1-1; D not certain. The V gene's germline CDR1 is SNHLY and CDR2 FYNNEI. Trimming shortened V by 4 bases and J by 8 bases, and 14 bases separated the two germline ends. The CDR3 consists of 13 residues. This CDR3 reads CASSVWGEPEAFF. The CDR3 region has the DNA TGTGCCAGCAGTGTTTGGGGAGAACCGGAAGCTTTCTTT. The variable domain in full, with the rest retrieved from reference TRBV2 and TRBJ1-1, is EPEVTQTPSHQVTQMGQEVILRCVPISNHLYFYWYRQILGQKVEFLVSFYNNEISEKSEIFDDQFSVERPDGSNFTLKIRSTKLEDSAMYFCASSVWGEPEAFFGQGTRLTVV.

This clone was detected a few times. This same CDR3 is encoded by further DNA sequences in the sample. In nucleotides, the CDR3 is TGCGCCAGCAGTGACGGGGATACGCAGTATTTT. This codes for CASSDGDTQYF. The V call is TRBV10-2, the J call TRBJ2-3; no reliable D call. The V gene lost 3 bases and the J gene lost 6 bases, with 4 bases spanning the gap. CDR1 and CDR2 (germline): WSHSY, SAAADI. The CDR3 has 11 amino acids.

The chain joins TRBV7-9 to TRBJ2-5; 8 nucleotides align to TRBD1. The germline V gene has CDR1 SEHNR and CDR2 FQNEAQ (reference sequence). After removal of 6 bases from V and 3 bases from J, the junction contained 9 bases not matched to a gene. The CDR3 has 15 amino acids. CDR3 sequence (DNA): TGTGCCAGCAGACACGGGACAGGTCGTGAAGAGACCCAGTACTTC. Amino acid sequence: CASRHGTGREETQYF.

The J gene is TRBJ2-2, the V gene TRBV6-5, with D unresolved. Looked up from germline, CDR1 is MNHEY and CDR2 is SVGAGI. The germline V and J ends were trimmed by 2 bases and 6 bases, with 10 bases remaining between them. The CDR3 spans 14 residues. The CDR3 region has the DNA TGTGCCAGCAGTTACGGCGGTGGCCCCGGGGAGCTGTTTTTT. It translates to CASSYGGGPGELFF.

This chain connects TRBV4-3 to TRBJ1-2, with D unresolved. The V gene's germline CDR1 is LGHNA and CDR2 YSLEER. The CDR3 extends over 14 amino acids. V lost 3 bases to trimming and J lost 7 bases, with 15 bases between them. Here the CDR3 reads CASSQAEEVGGYTF. CDR3 DNA sequence: TGCGCCAGCAGCCAGGCGGAAGAGGTGGGTGGCTACACCTTC.

This clone was seen just once. The chain couples TRBV4-3 to TRBJ1-6, with 10 bases identical to TRBD1. CDR3 size: 21 residues. V shed 0 bases and J 0 bases; nucleotides not matched to a gene: 11. CDR1 is LGHNA and CDR2 is YSLEER in the germline V gene. CDR3 sequence: CASSQDVVTGGGPSYNSPLHF. CDR3 bases: TGCGCCAGCAGCCAAGATGTGGTGACAGGGGGCGGCCCCTCCTATAATTCACCCCTCCACTTT.

J is TRBJ1-2 and V is TRBV2, with a weak D call TRBD1 (5 bases). This CDR3 has 12 residues. V gave up 2 bases and J gave up 10 bases, with 11 bases separating them. Germline V gene data show CDR1 as SNHLY and CDR2 as FYNNEI. The DNA of the CDR3 is TGTGCCAGCAGTGAAATGGGGGAACACTACACCTTC. It translates to CASSEMGEHYTF.

The chain has TRBV7-9 and TRBJ2-7, with 9 bases identical to TRBD2. The CDR3 is made up of 19 amino acids. Trimming removed 4 bases from V and 0 bases from J; junction bases left unmatched: 16. Germline V gene sequence: CDR1 SEHNR, CDR2 FQNEAQ (reference sequence). The CDR3 bases are TGTGCCAGCAGCTCTCGGACTAGCGCGAGGGGAATGGGCTCCTACGAGCAGTACTTC. It translates to CASSSRTSARGMGSYEQYF.

The rearrangement joins TRBV7-9 to TRBJ2-5, with 8 positions matching TRBD1. CDR3 length equals 14 residues. Germline-derived CDR1 and CDR2 are SEHNR and FQNEAQ (reference sequence). J was trimmed by 1 base and V by 5 bases; bases with no gene match: 3. The CDR3 nucleotides read TGTGCCAGCAGCAACAGGGGGTCCCAAGAGACCCAGTACTTC. This gives the protein CASSNRGSQETQYF.

The chain is built from TRBV9 and TRBJ2-1; weak D call: TRBD2 (5 bases). Germline V gene sequence: CDR1 SGDLS, CDR2 YYNGEE. The length of the CDR3 is 14 residues. V was pared by 0 bases and J by 7 bases, with 11 bases between. The CDR3 region is CASSVATGYNEQFF. The CDR3 DNA reads TGTGCCAGCAGCGTAGCTACGGGGTATAATGAGCAGTTCTTC.

This clone was seen only once. The J gene is TRBJ2-7, the V gene TRBV6-1; D call uncertain. Germline CDR1 is MNHNS and CDR2 is SASEGT. This CDR3 region has 12 residues. The germline V and J ends were trimmed by 0 bases and 7 bases, with 7 bases remaining between them. The CDR3 coding sequence is TGTGCCAGCAGTGAAGCGGGATGGGAGCAGTACTTC. As protein: CASSEAGWEQYF.

This clone has just one count. The J gene is TRBJ1-1, the V gene TRBV27; D gene uncertain. The CDR3 contains 11 residues. The germline gives CDR1 MNHEY, CDR2 SMNVEV (reference sequence). Trimming took 7 bases from V and 4 from J, leaving 7 bases between them. The CDR3 sequence: CASTWGTEAFF. CDR3 nucleotide sequence: TGTGCCAGCACCTGGGGCACTGAAGCTTTCTTT.

The chain recombines TRBV7-9 with TRBJ2-5, with no clear D. The CDR3 has 13 residues. The V and J ends lost 2 bases and 3 bases respectively, with 7 bases between them. The germline gives CDR1 SEHNR, CDR2 FQNEAQ (reference sequence). CDR3: CASSLFGKETQYF. DNA for the CDR3: TGTGCCAGCAGCTTATTTGGGAAAGAGACCCAGTACTTC.

The J gene is TRBJ1-1, the V gene TRBV6-5, with TRBD1 as a possible D gene (6 bases). Germline lookup yields CDR1 MNHEY and CDR2 SVGAGI. The CDR3 length is 12 residues. The CDR3 DNA reads TGTGCGGATACAGGGATGAACACTGAAGCTTTCTTT. It translates to CADTGMNTEAFF.

In the case of this clone: The sample contains more than one DNA sequence encoding this CDR3. J is TRBJ1-2 and V is TRBV27, with a weak D call TRBD1 (5 bases). In germline, CDR1 is MNHEY, CDR2 SMNVEV (reference sequence). The V and J ends lost 6 bases and 5 bases respectively, with 13 bases between them. This CDR3 spans 13 amino acids. The CDR3 loop reads CASSPGGGYGYTF. The CDR3 DNA reads TGTGCCAGCAGCCCCGGGGGAGGGTATGGCTACACCTTC.

The chain is built from TRBV5-1 and TRBJ1-2, with D tentatively TRBD1 (5 bases). Trimming shortened V by 0 bases and J by 10 bases, and 10 bases separated the two germline ends. The CDR3 runs 12 residues. The germline V gene has CDR1 SGHRS and CDR2 YFSETQ. CDR3: CASSLVGAIYTF. Here the CDR3 DNA reads TGCGCCAGCAGCTTGGTCGGGGCTATCTACACCTTC.

The V and J genes are TRBV9 and TRBJ2-7; D is undetermined. Trimming took 0 bases from V and 4 from J, leaving 8 bases between them. CDR1 is SGDLS, CDR2 YYNGEE, per germline. The CDR3 length is 13 residues. The CDR3 nucleotides read TGTGCCAGCAGCGTAGGAGTCAGGTACGAGCAGTACTTC. This translates into CASSVGVRYEQYF. The whole variable domain, remainder taken from reference TRBV9 and TRBJ2-7, is DSGVTQTPKHLITATGQRVTLRCSPRSGDLSVYWYQQSLDQGLQFLIQYYNGEERAKGNILERFSAQQFPDLHSELNLSSLELGDSALYFCASSVGVRYEQYFGPGTRLTVT.

As concerns this clone: This CDR3 is also generated by other DNA sequences in the sample. The J gene is TRBJ1-5, the V gene TRBV5-6; 10 bases line up with TRBD1. This CDR3 contains 14 residues. Germline V gene lookup returns CDR1 SGHDT and CDR2 YYEEEE. V lost 4 bases, J lost 6 bases, and 4 bases stayed unmatched. The CDR3 nucleotides read TGTGCCAGCAGCCTTGGACAGGGGGGTCAGCCCCAGCATTTT. Translated, it gives CASSLGQGGQPQHF.

This clone was recorded only once. This chain uses TRBV2 with TRBJ2-1; possible D gene TRBD2, 6 bases. CDR1 and CDR2 (germline): SNHLY, FYNNEI. There are 14 residues in the CDR3. The ends were cut back, 8 bases at V and 0 bases at J, with 11 bases in the middle. The CDR3 is CASQRASSYNEQFF. The DNA of the CDR3 is TGTGCCAGCCAGCGGGCGAGCTCCTACAATGAGCAGTTCTTC.

This rearrangement joins TRBV6-5 to TRBJ2-2; D is uncertain. V lost 7 bases to trimming and J lost 0 bases, with 12 bases between them. The CDR3 loop spans 15 amino acids. CDR1 is MNHEY and CDR2 is SVGAGI in the germline V gene. Here the CDR3 reads CASTYSFANTGELFF. The CDR3 coding sequence is TGTGCCAGCACCTACAGCTTCGCGAACACCGGGGAGCTGTTTTTT.

The rearrangement joins TRBV27 to TRBJ1-5; 9 bases agree with TRBD1. CDR1 MNHEY and CDR2 SMNVEV come from the germline V gene (reference sequence). V was clipped by 3 bases and J by 5 bases; unmatched bases: 5. The CDR3 consists of 15 residues. CDR3 region: CASSFGQGWYQPQHF. In nucleotides, the CDR3 is TGTGCCAGCAGTTTTGGACAGGGGTGGTATCAGCCCCAGCATTTT.

Of note for this clone: Other DNA sequences in the same sample also yield this CDR3. The V and J genes are TRBV10-3 and TRBJ1-2; D is undetermined. The CDR3 is 15 amino acids. Germline V gene data show CDR1 as ENHRY and CDR2 as SYGVKD. The germline V and J ends were trimmed by 0 bases and 2 bases, with 10 bases remaining between them. The CDR3 here is CAISESAGGNYGYTF. The CDR3 DNA is TGTGCCATCAGTGAGTCGGCAGGAGGCAACTATGGCTACACCTTC.

The chain carries TRBV7-6 and TRBJ2-3, with 8 bases aligning to TRBD2. Germline V gene lookup returns CDR1 SGHVS and CDR2 FNYEAQ. The CDR3 consists of 15 residues. Trimming took 5 bases from V and 4 from J; bases not matched to a gene: 8. In DNA, the CDR3 is TGTGCCAGCAGCCTTAACAGCGGGAGCCCAGATACGCAGTATTTT. This encodes CASSLNSGSPDTQYF.

V and J are TRBV28 and TRBJ1-1, with 8 bases matching TRBD1. Germline assignment: CDR1 MDHEN and CDR2 SYDVKM. Trimming removed 1 base from V and 5 bases from J; junction bases left unmatched: 6. The CDR3 runs to 15 residues. The CDR3 DNA is TGTGCCAGCAGTTTATATCGACAGGGGAGGACTGAAGCTTTCTTT. Translating gives CASSLYRQGRTEAFF.

On this clone itself: This specimen includes other DNA sequences encoding the same CDR3. This chain connects TRBV5-4 to TRBJ2-3; TRBD2 agrees at 12 bases. From germline, CDR1 is SGHNT and CDR2 YYREEE (reference sequence). This CDR3 is built from 14 residues. With 4 bases clipped from V and 5 bases from J, the junction kept 2 bases outside the gene matches. The CDR3 loop is CASSQGLAGDTQYF. The DNA for the CDR3 is TGTGCCAGCAGCCAGGGACTAGCGGGAGATACGCAGTATTTT.

The CDR3 is CSGRNTEAFF. For the CDR3, the DNA is TGCAGCGGCAGGAACACTGAAGCTTTCTTT. The chain joins TRBV29-1 to TRBJ1-1; D not certain. This CDR3 contains 10 residues. V was clipped by 7 bases and J by 1 base, with 4 bases between them. From germline, CDR1 is SQVTM and CDR2 ANQGSEA.

This chain joins TRBV4-1 and TRBJ2-7; 16 bases are a match to TRBD2. CDR1 and CDR2 (germline): MGHRA, YSYEKL. The CDR3 runs to 18 residues. V trimming: 0 bases; J trimming: 6 bases; junction bases outside the gene matches: 8. The CDR3 coding sequence is TGCGCCAGCAGCCAAGATCTACTCGGGACTAGCGGGGGGGCCGAGCAGTACTTC. Its translation: CASSQDLLGTSGGAEQYF.

Note on this clone: The sample holds other DNA sequences that translate to the same CDR3. The rearrangement uses TRBV7-9 and TRBJ2-7, with D perhaps TRBD1 or TRBD2 (6 bases each). CDR1 is SEHNR, CDR2 FQNEAQ, per germline (reference sequence). With 1 base removed from V and 1 base from J, the gap between germline ends came to 8 bases. The CDR3 extends over 14 amino acids. The CDR3 coding sequence is TGTGCCAGCAGCTTAGGAGGGGGGTCCTACGAGCAGTACTTC. This encodes CASSLGGGSYEQYF.

V usage is TRBV4-1 and J usage is TRBJ2-3, with 8 positions matching TRBD2. The CDR3 sequence is 17 residues long. The germline CDR1 and CDR2 sequences are MGHRA and YSYEKL. The ends lost 4 bases at V and 4 bases at J; junction bases unmatched: 13. DNA of the CDR3: TGCGCCAGCAGCCCGCCGGCCGGGGGGGCCCGCGCAGATACGCAGTATTTT. Protein product: CASSPPAGGARADTQYF.

A single count supports this clone. The chain recombines TRBV9 with TRBJ2-3, with 7 bases matching TRBD1. The V gene's germline CDR1 is SGDLS and CDR2 YYNGEE. CDR3 size: 17 residues. V dropped 3 bases and J dropped 4; count of bases not matched to a gene: 14. This CDR3 is CASSEDLQGFWADTQYF. The CDR3 DNA follows: TGTGCCAGCAGCGAAGATTTACAGGGGTTTTGGGCAGATACGCAGTATTTT. The full variable domain, in which reference TRBV9 and TRBJ2-3 provide the parts outside the CDR3, is DSGVTQTPKHLITATGQRVTLRCSPRSGDLSVYWYQQSLDQGLQFLIQYYNGEERAKGNILERFSAQQFPDLHSELNLSSLELGDSALYFCASSEDLQGFWADTQYFGPGTRLTVL.

This clone was detected only once. The genes are TRBV30 and TRBJ2-3, with 8 bases matching TRBD2. V dropped 4 bases and J dropped 5; count of bases not matched to a gene: 11. This CDR3 contains 15 residues. CDR1 is GTSNPN, CDR2 SVGIG, per germline (reference sequence). The CDR3 reads CAWKAFGGAGDTQYF. CDR3 nucleotides: TGTGCCTGGAAGGCCTTCGGGGGGGCTGGAGATACGCAGTATTTT. Full variable domain (remainder filled in from reference TRBV30 and TRBJ2-3): SQTIHQWPATLVQPVGSPLSLECTVEGTSNPNLYWYRQAAGRGLQLLFYSVGIGQISSEVPQNLSASRPQDRQFILSSKKLLLSDSGFYLCAWKAFGGAGDTQYFGPGTRLTVL.